Each of the 3 T cell receptor beta chains below was sequenced from the same sample in a study of T cells in Graves' hyperthyroidism and ophthalmopathy. From RNA transcripts, TCR beta CDR3 regions were amplified. When the TCR CDR3 underwent first-round RT-PCR, the HTBI primer set was used. TCRdb passed the multiplex PCR reads through MiXCR, listing each CDR3 protein once. The profile shows fewer than 850,000 distinct CDR3 sequences, roughly 17% of them singletons. The specimen was blood. The receptors originated from a man aged 50 to 59 with Graves' hyperthyroidism.

V usage is TRBV10-2 and J usage is TRBJ2-7; tentative D call: TRBD1 (5 bases). The V end lost 3 bases, the J end lost 3 bases, and 9 bases lay between the germline ends. CDR3 length equals 13 residues. Germline V gives CDR1 WSHSY, CDR2 SAAADI. The CDR3 DNA reads TGCGCCAGCAGTGACAGGGAAGTCTACGAGCAGTACTTC. Translation: CASSDREVYEQYF.

The chain employs TRBV2 and TRBJ2-7, with TRBD2 matching 8 bases. From germline, CDR1 is SNHLY and CDR2 FYNNEI. Germline trimming cut 7 bases from V and 5 bases from J; bases unmatched to any gene: 16. CDR3 size: 16 residues. The CDR3 coding sequence is TGTGCCAGCACTAACCAATCCCAGACTAGCGCCCACGAGCAGTACTTC. Amino acids: CASTNQSQTSAHEQYF.

In the case of this clonotype: The junction and the germline gene differ at one end; a read error may be behind it. The genes are TRBV9 and TRBJ2-3; no definite D call. Germline V CDR1 and CDR2: SGDLS, YYNGEE. This CDR3 region has 13 residues. CDR3 in amino acids: CASNVVPSDTQYF. The CDR3 region has the DNA TGTGCCAGCAACGTAGTCCCTTCAGATACGCAGTATTTT. The full variable domain, in which reference TRBV9 and TRBJ2-3 provide the parts outside the CDR3, is DSGVTQTPKHLITATGQRVTLRCSPRSGDLSVYWYQQSLDQGLQFLIQYYNGEERAKGNILERFSAQQFPDLHSELNLSSLELGDSALYFCASNVVPSDTQYFGPGTRLTVL.